One and the same sample provided the 27 T cell receptor beta chains below, sequenced in a study of beta chain features in type 1 diabetes. Expressed TCRB transcripts got sequenced, as all isolated RNA was reverse transcribed. Clones were read by immunoSEQ multiplex PCR, and TCRdb kept only the in-frame ones, dropping some. The repertoire holds about 260,000 clones, with more than 65% as singletons. The sample was naive CD4+ T cells from blood. These receptors were obtained from a man aged 30-40 years in good health.

This clone has only a few counts. V gene TRBV30 combines with J gene TRBJ2-5; the D gene is possibly TRBD1 (6 bases). Germline V gene data show CDR1 as GTSNPN and CDR2 as SVGIG (reference sequence). This CDR3 has 15 residues. V lost 0 bases, J lost 5 bases, and 16 bases lay in between. The DNA of the CDR3 is TGTGCCTGGAGTGTACAAGGGCAGGGGTACGAGACCCAGTACTTC. Translated, it gives CAWSVQGQGYETQYF.

This rearrangement joins TRBV5-4 to TRBJ2-1, with TRBD2 identical over 10 bases. Per the germline V gene, CDR1 is SGHNT and CDR2 is YYREEE (reference sequence). The V gene end was trimmed by 2 bases and the J gene end by 6 bases; junction bases not matched to a gene: 2. The CDR3 consists of 14 residues. DNA for the CDR3: TGTGCCAGCAGCTTAGTAGCGGGGGGCAATGAGCAGTTCTTC. It specifies CASSLVAGGNEQFF.

This clone turned up a few times. The CDR3 is CASSLTGNIQYF. The DNA for the CDR3 is TGTGCCAGCAGCCTGACAGGGAACATTCAGTACTTC. The rearrangement uses TRBV6-5 and TRBJ2-4; TRBD1 agrees at 7 bases. The CDR3 spans 12 residues. Germline CDR1 and CDR2: MNHEY and SVGAGI. V shed 6 bases, J shed 7 bases, and the junction held 3 bases outside the gene matches.

The chain links TRBV30 to TRBJ2-3; the match to TRBD2 covers 10 bases. The ends lost 4 bases at V and 2 bases at J; junction bases unmatched: 6. Per the germline V gene, CDR1 is GTSNPN and CDR2 is SVGIG (reference sequence). There are 15 residues in the CDR3. The CDR3 DNA reads as TGTGCCTGGACAACTAGCGGGGTACCCACAGATACGCAGTATTTT. Translation: CAWTTSGVPTDTQYF.

Only a few counts were recorded for this clone. The chain is built from TRBV9 and TRBJ2-7; tentatively, D is TRBD1 (6 bases). The CDR3 is made up of 16 amino acids. Germline CDR1 and CDR2: SGDLS and YYNGEE. V gave up 0 bases and J gave up 3 bases, with 16 bases separating them. This CDR3 is CASSVAGTGQFYEQYF. The CDR3 DNA follows: TGTGCCAGCAGCGTAGCTGGGACGGGACAATTCTACGAGCAGTACTTC.

The chain combines TRBV5-6 with TRBJ1-5, with D maybe TRBD1 (5 bases). Germline assignment: CDR1 SGHDT and CDR2 YYEEEE. Between the trimmed V and J ends, which lost 7 bases and 3 bases, there was a span of 11 bases. The CDR3 is 13 amino acids. CDR3 DNA: TGTGCCAGCGGAGGCAGGGACAATCAGCCCCAGCATTTT. This gives the protein CASGGRDNQPQHF.

The rearrangement links TRBV7-2 to TRBJ2-1; 13 bases fit TRBD2. The CDR3 consists of 15 residues. Germline lookup yields CDR1 SGHTA and CDR2 FQGNSA. Unmatched junction bases numbered 5, after V lost 3 bases and J lost 9 bases. The CDR3 DNA reads TGTGCCAGCAGCTTGGGACTAGCGGGACAGAGTGAGCAGTTCTTC. Protein: CASSLGLAGQSEQFF.

In regard to this clone: Other nucleotide sequences in the sample specify the same CDR3. The gene calls are TRBV10-3 and TRBJ2-7; D not certain. Germline values: CDR1 ENHRY, CDR2 SYGVKD. V lost 0 bases to trimming and J lost 6 bases, with 3 bases between them. The CDR3 extends over 11 amino acids. The chain's CDR3 is CAISESGEQYF. CDR3 DNA sequence: TGTGCCATCAGTGAGTCTGGCGAGCAGTACTTC.

V usage is TRBV7-9 and J usage is TRBJ2-7; tentatively, D is TRBD1 or TRBD2 (5 bases each). In germline, CDR1 is SEHNR, CDR2 FQNEAQ (reference sequence). The CDR3 spans 15 residues. V was cut by 5 bases and J by 7 bases, with 21 bases left in between. CDR3 DNA: TGTGCCAGCAGCACCCGACGGGACGTTTTTACGGAGCAGTACTTC. Its protein is CASSTRRDVFTEQYF.

This chain links TRBV11-2 with TRBJ2-1; D unresolved. The CDR3 runs 11 residues. V dropped 5 bases and J dropped 5 bases, with 4 bases sitting between them. Per the germline V gene, CDR1 is SGHAT and CDR2 is FQNNGV. DNA of the CDR3: TGTGCCAGCAGCGCCAACAATGAGCAGTTCTTC. As protein: CASSANNEQFF. Full variable domain (rest looked up from reference TRBV11-2 and TRBJ2-1): EAGVAQSPRYKIIEKRQSVAFWCNPISGHATLYWYQQILGQGPKLLIQFQNNGVVDDSQLPKDRFSAERLKGVDSTLKIQPAKLEDSAVYLCASSANNEQFFGPGTRLTVL.

The chain recombines TRBV7-2 with TRBJ1-4; D is perhaps TRBD1 (6 bases). CDR1 is SGHTA and CDR2 is FQGNSA in the germline V gene. The CDR3 sequence is 15 residues long. V gave up 5 bases and J gave up 8 bases, with 18 bases separating them. The CDR3 DNA follows: TGTGCCAGCAGCGCACAGGGAGGACATGAGGAAAAACTGTTTTTT. This gives the protein CASSAQGGHEEKLFF.

The J gene is TRBJ2-2, the V gene TRBV30; D not resolved. CDR1 and CDR2 (germline): GTSNPN, SVGIG (reference sequence). CDR3 length: 12 residues. Trimming removed 4 bases at V and 6 bases at J, with 9 bases between. DNA of the CDR3: TGTGCCTGGAATACCCGACCCGGGGAGCTGTTTTTT. It yields the protein CAWNTRPGELFF.

The chain is built from TRBV21-1 and TRBJ1-2; the DNA was not used to check the table's D call, TRBD1. TRBV21-1 is listed as a pseudogene. CDR3 length equals 17 residues. CDR3 sequence: CASSLCWRQGDNYGYTF. CDR3 sequence (DNA): TGTGCCAGCAGCTTATGTTGGCGGCAGGGGGATAACTATGGCTACACCTTC.

The rearrangement uses TRBV29-1 and TRBJ1-1; D not certain. CDR1 and CDR2 from the germline V gene are SQVTM and ANQGSEA. The germline V and J ends were trimmed by 2 bases and 9 bases, with 19 bases remaining between them. This CDR3 has 14 amino acids. In DNA form, the CDR3 reads TGCAGCGTTGAACTTCGGGTCGTCCGAACTCAAGCTTTCTTT. Encoded protein: CSVELRVVRTQAFF.

The chain has TRBV4-3 and TRBJ2-7; TRBD1 aligns across 8 bases. After removal of 2 bases from V and 4 bases from J, the junction contained 4 bases not matched to a gene. This CDR3 comprises 14 residues. CDR1 is LGHNA, CDR2 YSLEER, per germline. The CDR3 spells CASSQFRQGYEQYF. The CDR3 DNA sequence: TGCGCCAGCAGCCAATTTCGACAGGGGTACGAGCAGTACTTC.

This chain joins TRBV29-1 and TRBJ2-7; 11 positions match TRBD2. CDR1 SQVTM and CDR2 ANQGSEA come from the germline V gene. Germline trimming cut 4 bases from V and 4 bases from J; bases unmatched to any gene: 6. The CDR3 consists of 14 residues. This CDR3 reads CSVATSGIRYEQYF. CDR3 coding DNA: TGCAGCGTTGCGACTAGCGGGATCCGTTACGAGCAGTACTTC.

The rearrangement uses TRBV29-1 and TRBJ2-1, with TRBD2 matching over 12 bases. The CDR3 sequence is 16 residues long. In germline, CDR1 is SQVTM, CDR2 ANQGSEA. The J segment lost 7 bases and the V segment lost 5 bases, leaving 12 bases of the junction unmatched. The CDR3 loop reads CSVPRLAGVERNEQFF. The CDR3 coding sequence is TGCAGCGTTCCACGACTAGCGGGAGTAGAACGGAATGAGCAGTTCTTC.

This rearrangement joins TRBV2 to TRBJ1-2; D gene uncertain. The germline V gene encodes CDR1 SNHLY and CDR2 FYNNEI. The CDR3 totals 13 residues. V lost 3 bases and J 6 bases, leaving 11 bases between the germline ends. CDR3 loop: CASSDSGPHGYTF. The CDR3 region has the DNA TGTGCCAGCAGTGATTCGGGTCCCCATGGCTACACCTTC.

The chain recombines TRBV29-1 with TRBJ1-5; D may be TRBD1 (6 bases). The CDR3 consists of 13 residues. V was shortened by 3 bases and J by 4 bases, with 10 bases between the two germline ends. CDR1 SQVTM and CDR2 ANQGSEA come from the germline V gene. CDR3 DNA: TGCAGCGTTGAGGGGGGGCCTAATCAGCCCCAGCATTTT. Protein sequence: CSVEGGPNQPQHF.

CDR3 region: CASSSPGYEAFF. The CDR3 nucleotides read TGCGCCAGCAGCTCGCCGGGATATGAAGCTTTCTTT. V and J are TRBV5-1 and TRBJ1-1, with D uncertain. Trimming removed 3 bases at V and 7 bases at J, with 10 bases between. This CDR3 is built from 12 residues. Germline CDR1 reads SGHRS; CDR2 reads YFSETQ.

The rearrangement uses TRBV7-8 and TRBJ2-5; D is ambiguous. The CDR3 runs 15 residues. The germline CDR1 and CDR2 sequences are SGHVS and FQNEAQ. V was trimmed by 0 bases and J by 5 bases, leaving 13 bases between them. The CDR3 DNA follows: TGTGCCAGCAGCTTAGCTAGGACCTTCCGGGAGACCCAGTACTTC. Translation gives CASSLARTFRETQYF. Based on the CDR3 plus reference TRBV7-8 and TRBJ2-5, the full variable domain is GAGVSQSPRYKVAKRGQDVALRCDPISGHVSLFWYQQALGQGPEFLTYFQNEAQLDKSGLPSDRFFAERPEGSVSTLKIQRTQQEDSAVYLCASSLARTFRETQYFGPGTRLLVL.

The J gene is TRBJ2-1, the V gene TRBV30; D call uncertain. Trimming removed 0 bases at V and 7 bases at J, with 7 bases between. In germline, CDR1 is GTSNPN, CDR2 SVGIG (reference sequence). This CDR3 has 12 amino acids. The CDR3 here is CAWSVVTNEQFF. The CDR3 bases are TGTGCCTGGAGTGTAGTTACAAATGAGCAGTTCTTC.

Of note for this clone: This CDR3 is also generated by other DNA sequences in the sample. The chain employs TRBV7-2 and TRBJ2-3, with no clear D. V was pared by 3 bases and J by 6 bases, with 4 bases between. The CDR3 consists of 11 residues. CDR1 SGHTA and CDR2 FQGNSA come from the germline V gene. The CDR3 DNA reads as TGTGCCAGCAGCTTCGGCGATACGCAGTATTTT. The encoded protein is CASSFGDTQYF.

This clone was found a few times. This chain connects TRBV9 to TRBJ2-7; TRBD2 might be the D (5 bases). Germline V lookup: CDR1 SGDLS, CDR2 YYNGEE. Trimming stripped 4 bases from V and 5 bases from J, with 19 bases between. The length of the CDR3 is 15 residues. CDR3 region: CASSLGLQESDEQYF. The CDR3 DNA reads as TGTGCCAGCAGCCTCGGACTCCAAGAGTCGGACGAGCAGTACTTC.

The rearrangement links TRBV7-2 to TRBJ2-1; the D is unclear. The CDR3 spans 14 residues. Between the trimmed V and J ends, which lost 6 bases and 1 base, there was a span of 10 bases. CDR1 SGHTA and CDR2 FQGNSA come from the germline V gene. The CDR3 region is CASRESGSYNEQFF. CDR3 nucleotides: TGTGCCAGCAGGGAGTCTGGATCCTACAATGAGCAGTTCTTC.

This chain connects TRBV5-1 to TRBJ2-3, with D perhaps matching TRBD1 (6 bases). The germline gives CDR1 SGHRS, CDR2 YFSETQ. The CDR3 has 14 residues. V was pared by 6 bases and J by 3 bases, with 14 bases between. The CDR3 loop is CASNDRITTDTQYF. CDR3 nucleotide sequence: TGCGCCAGCAATGACAGGATAACGACAGATACGCAGTATTTT. The complete variable domain, with remaining parts taken from reference TRBV5-1 and TRBJ2-3, reads KAGVTQTPRYLIKTRGQQVTLSCSPISGHRSVSWYQQTPGQGLQFLFEYFSETQRNKGNFPGRFSGRQFSNSRSEMNVSTLELGDSALYLCASNDRITTDTQYFGPGTRLTVL.

The chain has TRBV4-1 and TRBJ2-5; D is possibly TRBD2 (6 bases). V dropped 3 bases and J dropped 7 bases, with 12 bases sitting between them. The CDR3 length is 13 residues. CDR1 is MGHRA, CDR2 YSYEKL, per germline. CDR3 nucleotides: TGCGCCAGCAGCCAGAATATCGGGGGGACCCAGTACTTC. It is translated as CASSQNIGGTQYF.